Each of the 4 T cell receptor beta chains below was sequenced from the same sample in a study of blood T cell repertoires in COVID-19. Using immunoSEQ multiplex PCR, the repertoire was profiled, and TCRdb retains in-frame clones only, with some absent. The table shows over 200,000 clones, with about 86% occurring only once. Sequencing was done on a sample of peripheral blood. The receptors were gathered from a man aged 35-49 years with active or convalescent COVID-19.

This clone was counted between two and nine times. The rearrangement links TRBV6-5 to TRBJ1-1; D is possibly TRBD1 (6 bases). Germline CDR1 reads MNHEY; CDR2 reads SVGAGI. The length of the CDR3 is 14 residues. Trimming took off 0 bases at V and 7 bases at J, with 12 bases between the two ends. CDR3 nucleotides: TGTGCCAGCAGTTACTCGCCACAGGGTAGTGAAGCTTTCTTT. It encodes CASSYSPQGSEAFF.

Written as DNA, the CDR3 is TGTGCCAGCTCACCACCGGGACAGTCCACAGATACGCAGTATTTT. Protein: CASSPPGQSTDTQYF. The J gene is TRBJ2-3, the V gene TRBV18; 7 bases line up with TRBD1. The CDR3 totals 15 residues. The trim removed 0 bases at V and 2 bases at J, leaving 2 bases unmatched. Germline V gene lookup returns CDR1 KGHSH and CDR2 LQKENI.

The rearrangement uses TRBV4-2 and TRBJ1-2, with D possibly being TRBD1 (6 bases). V was pared by 0 bases and J by 4 bases, with 12 bases between. CDR1 is LGHNA, CDR2 YNFKEQ, per germline. CDR3 length: 15 amino acids. CDR3 residues: CASSQEGQGRYGYTF. The CDR3 DNA sequence: TGTGCCAGCAGCCAAGAAGGGCAGGGGCGCTATGGCTACACCTTC.

The chain joins TRBV6-5 to TRBJ1-6; 7 positions match TRBD1. The trim removed 0 bases at V and 13 bases at J, leaving 9 bases unmatched. Germline V gives CDR1 MNHEY, CDR2 SVGAGI. The CDR3 has 15 residues. The CDR3, as DNA: TGTGCCAGCAGTTACTCGATCAGGGGGGCGGGGCCCCTCCACTTT. This codes for CASSYSIRGAGPLHF.